This is a list of T cell receptor beta chains from one sample in a study of chemoradiotherapy in HPV16-positive cancers. Measured with immunoSEQ multiplex PCR; TCRdb has only the in-frame clones, and not every one. The sample consists of 9,000 to 13,000 clones, roughly nine tenths of them appearing once. The sequences come from blood, collected from a patient who underwent chemoradiotherapy. These TCRs come from a human donor with HPV-associated anogenital cancer. The CDR3 runs from the conserved cysteine through the conserved F or W. The D gene is left open where the match is weak. Some rows mark clone size as missing; the rest say once, few, many or name a class of expanded clone.

>-|TRBV15|TRBJ1-1|-
TGTGCCACCAGCAGAGATCGCGGGGCAGTTAACGAAGCTTTCTTT
CATSRDRGAVNEAFF
>TRBD2|TRBV7-2|TRBJ2-3|-
TGTGCCAGCAGCTTAGGCGGGACTAGCGGACGCACAGATACGCAGTATTTT
CASSLGGTSGRTDTQYF
>-|TRBV6-1|TRBJ2-1|once
TGTGCCAGCAGTGACGATTACCTTTACAATGAGCAGTTCTTC
CASSDDYLYNEQFF
>-|TRBV7-8|TRBJ1-2|-
TGTGCCAGCAGCCAACCCGCGGGGGTAGACTATGGCTACACCTTC
CASSQPAGVDYGYTF
>-|TRBV5-1|TRBJ2-3|-
TGCGCCAGCAGCTTGAATCCTGTTAGAGCAGATACGCAGTATTTT
CASSLNPVRADTQYF
>TRBD1|TRBV4-1|TRBJ1-1|once
TGCGCCAGCAGCCAAGAGGCGGCAGGGGGCAACACTGAAGCTTTCTTT
CASSQEAAGGNTEAFF
>-|TRBV7-2|TRBJ1-1|-
TGTGCCAGCAGCTTACTCACCACTGAAGCTTTCTTT
CASSLLTTEAFF
>TRBD1|TRBV30|TRBJ2-7|-
TGTGCCTGGAGTGTAGTGAAGGTGACAGGGGGAAAGATCCAGCAGTACTTC
CAWSVVKVTGGKIQQYF
>-|TRBV30|TRBJ1-1|-
TGTGCCTGGACGGTGCATTACACTGAAGCTTTCTTT
CAWTVHYTEAFF
>TRBD1|TRBV7-8|TRBJ2-7|few
TGTGCCAGCAGTTGGACAGGGATCGAGCAGTACTTC
CASSWTGIEQYF
>-|TRBV6-4|TRBJ2-2|-
TGTGCCAGCAGTGATGGTTCAGCTTTCGGGGAGCTGTTTTTT
CASSDGSAFGELFF
>-|TRBV13|TRBJ1-1|-
TGTGCCAGCAGCTCAGAGACGATGAACACTGAAGCTTTCTTT
CASSSETMNTEAFF
>-|TRBV11-3|TRBJ2-7|-
TGTGCCAGCAGCTTTTCGCGGGCCGACGAGCAGTACTTC
CASSFSRADEQYF
>-|TRBV9|TRBJ1-1|-
TGTGCCAGCAGCCCATCCCCGTGGGTGATTATGACCACTGAAGCTTTCTTT
CASSPSPWVIMTTEAFF
>-|TRBV18|TRBJ1-1|once
TGTGCCAGCTCACCTCGGGGGGTGAACACTGAAGCTTTCTTT
CASSPRGVNTEAFF
>-|TRBV7-3|TRBJ1-1|-
TGTGCCAGCAGCACGGGACCGAACACTGAAGCTTTCTTT
CASSTGPNTEAFF
>-|TRBV6-1|TRBJ1-2|-
TGTGCCAGCAGTGACGGGGGGGCGGGACGGTATGGCTACACCTTC
CASSDGGAGRYGYTF
>-|TRBV11-3|TRBJ1-1|-
TGTGCCAGCAGCCCCCGGGGGGTAAGAACTTTCTTT
CASSPRGVRTFF
>TRBD1|TRBV27|TRBJ1-1|few
TGTGCCAGCCGACCTCAGGGGGCAGACACTGAAGCTTTCTTT
CASRPQGADTEAFF
>TRBD1|TRBV15|TRBJ2-7|-
TGTGCCACCAGCAGCCCCGCCAGGACAGGCTCCTTGGGGCAGTACTTC
CATSSPARTGSLGQYF
>-|TRBV7-2|TRBJ2-7|-
TGTGCCAGCAGCTTAGGTCCTAGACCGACCTACGAGCAGTACTTC
CASSLGPRPTYEQYF
>-|TRBV27|TRBJ2-1|-
TGTGCCAGCAGTTCACTAGCTCGGGGACGCTCCTACAATGAGCAGTTCTTC
CASSSLARGRSYNEQFF
>-|TRBV7-9|TRBJ1-3|once
TGTGCCAGCAGCCCGCCGTTGGGCACGCTGGCAGGAAACACCATATATTTT
CASSPPLGTLAGNTIYF
>-|TRBV4-1|TRBJ2-5|-
TGCGCCAGCAGCCAAGGGTATGCAGAGACCCAGTACTTC
CASSQGYAETQYF
>-|TRBV4-1|TRBJ2-7|-
TGCGCCAGCGCCCGGGGGTACTCCTACGAGCAGTACTTC
CASARGYSYEQYF
>TRBD1|TRBV7-8|TRBJ1-5|-
TGTGCCAGCAGCTTACGGGAGGCAGGGGGCCATCAGCCCCAGCATTTT
CASSLREAGGHQPQHF
>TRBD1|TRBV4-1|TRBJ2-7|-
TGCGCCAGCAGCTTCCGCCGGGACAGCCTCTACGAGCAGTACTTC
CASSFRRDSLYEQYF
>-|TRBV4-1|TRBJ2-2|-
TGCGCCAGCAGACTCTCTCCGGCTCAAGGGGGGGAGCTGTTTTTT
CASRLSPAQGGELFF
>-|TRBV5-3|TRBJ1-1|-
TGTGCCAGAAGCCCCTTTGAAGCTTTCTTT
CARSPFEAFF
>TRBD2|TRBV7-2|TRBJ2-3|-
TGTGCCAGCAGCCCCCTACTGAGACTAGCACGATTCACAGATACGCAGTATTTT
CASSPLLRLARFTDTQYF
>-|TRBV13|TRBJ1-6|-
TGTGCCAGCAGCTTTGGCACCGGAGATAATTCACCCCTCCACTTT
CASSFGTGDNSPLHF
>TRBD1|TRBV27|TRBJ1-2|-
TGTGCCAGTGCTAATCCCAGGGGGAGCTATGGCTACACCTTC
CASANPRGSYGYTF
>TRBD1|TRBV29-1|TRBJ1-5|-
TGCAGCGTTTGGTCCGGGACAGGGAGGGAGCCCCAGCATTTT
CSVWSGTGREPQHF
>TRBD1|TRBV19|TRBJ1-2|-
TGTGCCAGTAGTACCCCGGGACAGGGTATGGGAGGCTACACCTTC
CASSTPGQGMGGYTF
>-|TRBV10-2|TRBJ2-6|-
TGCGCCAGCCGACGGCGAGGGGGACGGGATGAGTCTGGGGCCAACGTCCTGACTTTC
CASRRRGGRDESGANVLTF
>-|TRBV6-1|TRBJ2-7|once
TGTGCCAGCAGTGATAGGCGGGGATTACGCGAGCAGTACTTC
CASSDRRGLREQYF